Below, 20 T cell receptor beta chains from the same sample are listed, as sequenced in a study of CD8+ T cells in alopecia areata. Reverse transcribed after extraction, RNA yielded cDNA as the sequencing template. Generated by immunoSEQ multiplex PCR, the TCRdb table keeps only in-frame clones and is missing some. The sample has tens of thousands of clones, roughly 57% seen once; the top ten hold approximately 15%. The starting material was CD8+ T cells sorted from blood, obtained at week 0. All receptors derive from a human donor with alopecia areata.

This chain links TRBV7-2 with TRBJ1-4; 7 positions agree with TRBD1. The CDR3 totals 14 residues. Germline trimming cut 5 bases from V and 4 bases from J; bases unmatched to any gene: 4. The germline CDR1 and CDR2 sequences are SGHTA and FQGNSA. The CDR3 region has the DNA TGTGCCAGCAGCCCGGGACAGCGTAATGAAAAACTGTTTTTT. Its translation is CASSPGQRNEKLFF. The entire variable domain, with the rest obtained from reference TRBV7-2 and TRBJ1-4, is as follows: GAGVSQSPSNKVTEKGKDVELRCDPISGHTALYWYRQSLGQGLEFLIYFQGNSAPDKSGLPSDRFSAERTGGSVSTLTIQRTQQEDSAVYLCASSPGQRNEKLFFGSGTQLSVL.

This chain links TRBV28 with TRBJ2-1; D is unclear. CDR1 and CDR2 from the germline V gene are MDHEN and SYDVKM. Trimming removed 11 bases from V and 10 bases from J, with 9 bases in between. The CDR3 contains 9 residues. The CDR3 here is CADLREQFF. In DNA, the CDR3 is TGTGCCGATCTGAGGGAGCAGTTCTTC.

This clone appeared a few times. The chain combines TRBV5-1 with TRBJ2-1; D possibly uses TRBD1 or TRBD2 (5 bases each). Germline V lookup: CDR1 SGHRS, CDR2 YFSETQ. The CDR3 extends over 14 amino acids. V lost 5 bases to trimming and J lost 6 bases, with 15 bases between them. This CDR3 reads CASSNGMGVNEQFF. CDR3 nucleotide sequence: TGCGCCAGCAGTAACGGGATGGGGGTCAATGAGCAGTTCTTC.

The chain combines TRBV6-6 with TRBJ1-4; D is perhaps TRBD1 (5 bases). V lost 5 bases and J 6 bases, leaving 13 bases between the germline ends. The CDR3 spans 14 residues. Germline CDR1 is MNHNY and CDR2 is SVGAGI (reference sequence). The CDR3 protein is CASSRGVGHEKLFF. In DNA form, the CDR3 reads TGTGCCAGCAGTCGAGGGGTAGGGCATGAAAAACTGTTTTTT.

This clone was seen just once. The gene calls are TRBV6-5 and TRBJ1-1; 9 bases line up with TRBD1. The trim removed 6 bases at V and 3 bases at J, leaving 5 bases unmatched. The CDR3 has 14 amino acids. Germline V gives CDR1 MNHEY, CDR2 SVGAGI. The DNA of the CDR3 is TGTGCCAGCAGCTCCGGGACAGGGTACACTGAAGCTTTCTTT. Protein product: CASSSGTGYTEAFF.

Concerning this clone: The same CDR3 arises from other DNA sequences in this sample as well. This chain links TRBV30 with TRBJ2-1, with 10 bases that match TRBD2. Germline trimming cut 1 base from V and 5 bases from J; bases unmatched to any gene: 8. CDR1 GTSNPN and CDR2 SVGIG come from the germline V gene (reference sequence). The CDR3 is 16 residues long. The CDR3 nucleotides read TGTGCCTGGAGTGAATTGGGACTAGCGTTAGACAATGAGCAGTTCTTC. Translation gives CAWSELGLALDNEQFF.

The V and J genes are TRBV29-1 and TRBJ1-2; possible D gene TRBD1, 5 bases. Trimming took off 6 bases at V and 3 bases at J, with 23 bases between the two ends. This CDR3 region has 16 residues. The germline CDR1 and CDR2 sequences are SQVTM and ANQGSEA. CDR3 in amino acids: CSVDNGGTVMDYGYTF. The CDR3 DNA reads TGCAGCGTCGACAATGGGGGGACCGTAATGGACTATGGCTACACCTTC.

This chain uses TRBV15 with TRBJ2-1; no reliable D call. V was trimmed by 5 bases and J by 6 bases, leaving 11 bases between them. The CDR3 totals 13 residues. Germline V gene lookup returns CDR1 LNHNV and CDR2 YYDKDF (reference sequence). CDR3 DNA sequence: TGTGCCACCAGCGGGCCGGTCGGCAATGAGCAGTTCTTC. Translated: CATSGPVGNEQFF. Combining the CDR3 with reference TRBV15 and TRBJ2-1 gives the whole variable domain DAMVIQNPRYQVTQFGKPVTLSCSQTLNHNVMYWYQQKSSQAPKLLFHYYDKDFNNEADTPDNFQSRRPNTSFCFLDIRSPGLGDTAMYLCATSGPVGNEQFFGPGTRLTVL.

This sequence joins TRBV5-1 and TRBJ1-1, with D unclear. V lost 0 bases and J lost 4, with 7 bases in between. CDR3 length: 13 amino acids. The V gene's germline CDR1 is SGHRS and CDR2 YFSETQ. The CDR3 nucleotides are TGCGCCAGCAGCTTGGGGGTTTCCACTGAAGCTTTCTTT. Translating it yields CASSLGVSTEAFF. Supplemented by reference TRBV5-1 and TRBJ1-1, the full variable domain reads KAGVTQTPRYLIKTRGQQVTLSCSPISGHRSVSWYQQTPGQGLQFLFEYFSETQRNKGNFPGRFSGRQFSNSRSEMNVSTLELGDSALYLCASSLGVSTEAFFGQGTRLTVV.

Regarding this clone: This could be a read error, since a much larger clone is one nucleotide away. The V and J genes are TRBV10-2 and TRBJ2-2; tentatively, D is TRBD1 (5 bases). Trimming took off 3 bases at V and 3 bases at J, with 5 bases between the two ends. This CDR3 is built from 13 residues. Germline V gene sequence: CDR1 WSHSY, CDR2 SAAADI. The CDR3 sequence is CASSDRDTGELFF. CDR3 nucleotides: TGCGCCAGCAGTGACAGGGACACCGGGGAGCTGTTTTTT.

The gene calls are TRBV25-1 and TRBJ2-3, with 8 bases matching TRBD2. Germline V gene data show CDR1 as MGHDK and CDR2 as SYGVNS. The CDR3 is made up of 12 amino acids. With 2 bases clipped from V and 10 bases from J, the junction kept 2 bases outside the gene matches. This CDR3 reads CASSEAGGAQYF. As DNA, the CDR3 is TGTGCCAGCAGTGAAGCCGGGGGGGCGCAGTATTTT.

This clone turned up a few times. This chain uses TRBV29-1 with TRBJ2-1; D is possibly TRBD1 or TRBD2 (5 bases each). V dropped 4 bases and J dropped 7 bases, with 17 bases sitting between them. CDR1 is SQVTM and CDR2 is ANQGSEA in the germline V gene. CDR3 length: 14 residues. The CDR3 here is CSVVILGEGNEQFF. CDR3 in DNA: TGCAGCGTTGTCATTCTGGGGGAAGGGAATGAGCAGTTCTTC.

The chain couples TRBV9 to TRBJ2-1; D might be TRBD2 (5 bases). Germline V gene sequence: CDR1 SGDLS, CDR2 YYNGEE. This CDR3 is built from 17 residues. With 2 bases removed from V and 0 bases from J, the gap between germline ends came to 15 bases. The DNA for the CDR3 is TGTGCCAGCAGCGTCGCCCGAGGAGCGGACTCCTACAATGAGCAGTTCTTC. This codes for CASSVARGADSYNEQFF.

V usage is TRBV15 and J usage is TRBJ2-1; D possibly corresponds to TRBD1 (5 bases). V gave up 1 base and J gave up 4 bases, with 17 bases separating them. The CDR3 is 17 amino acids. Looked up from germline, CDR1 is LNHNV and CDR2 is YYDKDF (reference sequence). CDR3 nucleotide sequence: TGTGCCACCAGCAGAGGGCCAGGGCAGTCACCTTACAATGAGCAGTTCTTC. Translated: CATSRGPGQSPYNEQFF. Combining the CDR3 with reference TRBV15 and TRBJ2-1 gives the whole variable domain DAMVIQNPRYQVTQFGKPVTLSCSQTLNHNVMYWYQQKSSQAPKLLFHYYDKDFNNEADTPDNFQSRRPNTSFCFLDIRSPGLGDTAMYLCATSRGPGQSPYNEQFFGPGTRLTVL.

The DNA of the CDR3 is TGTGCCAGCAGCTTAGAGGGCTACTATCAGCCCCAGCATTTT. This codes for CASSLEGYYQPQHF. The chain combines TRBV7-9 with TRBJ1-5, with D unclear. CDR1 and CDR2 (germline): SEHNR, FQNEAQ (reference sequence). V was shortened by 1 base and J by 5 bases, with 9 bases between the two germline ends. The CDR3 covers 14 residues.

The count of this clone is one. V usage is TRBV5-1 and J usage is TRBJ2-7, with 8 bases matching TRBD1. The junction had 6 bases not matched to a gene; V was cut back by 4 bases and J by 3 bases. Germline lookup yields CDR1 SGHRS and CDR2 YFSETQ. This CDR3 has 14 residues. The CDR3 bases are TGCGCCAGCAGCGCCCGGACAGGGAACTACGAGCAGTACTTC. Its translation: CASSARTGNYEQYF. The full variable domain, rest sourced from reference TRBV5-1 and TRBJ2-7, is KAGVTQTPRYLIKTRGQQVTLSCSPISGHRSVSWYQQTPGQGLQFLFEYFSETQRNKGNFPGRFSGRQFSNSRSEMNVSTLELGDSALYLCASSARTGNYEQYFGPGTRLTVT.

This clone was counted a few times. This chain joins TRBV27 and TRBJ2-7; D gene uncertain. Trimming left V 5 bases short and J 3 bases short, with 8 bases between. In germline, CDR1 is MNHEY, CDR2 SMNVEV (reference sequence). The CDR3 consists of 12 residues. This CDR3 reads CASSDTGYEQYF. Here the CDR3 DNA reads TGTGCCAGCAGTGACACCGGCTACGAGCAGTACTTC.

The chain is built from TRBV7-9 and TRBJ2-4, with D tentatively TRBD2 (6 bases). The CDR3 sequence is 16 residues long. Trimming cost V 4 bases and J 1 base, with 14 bases left between them. CDR1 is SEHNR and CDR2 is FQNEAQ in the germline V gene (reference sequence). DNA for the CDR3: TGTGCCAGCAGCTCAGTATGGGACTGGGCCAAAAACATTCAGTACTTC. This translates into CASSSVWDWAKNIQYF.

This chain joins TRBV30 and TRBJ2-5; 8 bases fit TRBD1. The DNA matches TRBJ2-7 better at its end, which makes the J call doubtful. Germline lookup yields CDR1 GTSNPN and CDR2 SVGIG (reference sequence). The CDR3 is made up of 15 amino acids. CDR3 loop: CAWEDQGAPAYEQYF. The CDR3 nucleotides are TGTGCCTGGGAAGACCAGGGGGCTCCGGCCTACGAGCAGTACTTC.

This chain joins TRBV4-1 and TRBJ2-7; D might be TRBD2 (6 bases). CDR3 length equals 14 residues. Trimming left V 2 bases short and J 3 bases short, with 11 bases between. Germline V lookup: CDR1 MGHRA, CDR2 YSYEKL. CDR3 residues: CASSQKEGIYEQYF. As DNA, the CDR3 is TGCGCCAGCAGCCAAAAGGAGGGAATCTACGAGCAGTACTTC.